This T cell receptor beta chain stems from a study of OX40 agonist ivuxolimab in advanced cancers. Notes on the research overall: Ivuxolimab was a fully human IgG2 agonistic monoclonal antibody targeting the costimulatory receptor OX40 (CD134). Prior anti-PD-1, anti-PD-L1 or anti-CTLA-4 therapy was permitted, and less than 45% of dose-escalation patients had received checkpoint inhibitors. Peripheral TCRbeta sequencing aimed to test whether ivuxolimab altered TCR sequence diversity and caused clonal T-cell expansion. Partial responses were achieved by three dose-escalation patients, of whom one had hepatocellular carcinoma and two had cutaneous melanoma. Intravenous ivuxolimab was administered to patients every 2 weeks at six dose levels: 0.01, 0.1, 0.3, 1.5, 3 and 10 mg/kg. The paper reports the monotherapy dose-escalation portion (N of about 54 patients) of the phase I ivuxolimab trial. In the dose-escalation cohort, 82.7% of patients were male, and the mean age was approximately 60 years, with a range of about 23 to 85. Of the roughly 50 dose-escalation patients, hepatocellular carcinoma was present in around 20, melanoma in around 15, renal cell carcinoma in 9 and head and neck cancer in 9. Overall study results and their limits: At doses of 0.1 to 3.0 mg/kg, clonal expansion of both CD4+ and CD8+ T cells in blood was seen between baseline and week 6. After ivuxolimab, expanded clones were on average more numerous among CD8+ T cells than among CD4+ T cells. In partial responders in the 0.1-3.0 mg/kg groups, normalized peripheral clonal expansion was found to be among the lowest, especially among CD8+ T cells. Antigen specificity was not determined for the clonally expanded peripheral T cells. Low levels of normalized T-cell clonal expansion were also shown by some nonresponding patients.

Patients with autoimmune disease history or receiving systemic immunosuppression were excluded from the trial. In every dose cohort, peripheral blood was drawn for TCR sequencing at baseline, cycle 4 day 1, and cycle 7 day 1. Samples came from an open-label, multicenter, first-in-human phase I dose-escalation trial of ivuxolimab. Adults with locally advanced or metastatic melanoma, renal cell, hepatocellular, or head and neck squamous cell carcinoma were enrolled in the trial. Before TCR sequencing, CD4+ T cells and CD8+ T cells were sorted from peripheral blood as separate populations. The table lists this clone with a few counts. Its antigen target is currently unknown. The record has no base qualities; no much larger clone is one base away. For sequencing of the TCRbeta CDR3 region, genomic DNA was extracted from the sorted cells. The immunoSEQ Assay was used for sequencing of TCRbeta CDR3 regions. TCRdb's version of the immuneACCESS table is confined to in-frame rearrangements and falls short of the full clone set. An unresolved V gene accounts for under half of the shortfall where checked; the remainder is of unknown origin. For this sample the table gives around 71,000 clones, of which roughly 80% were detected only once. The ten largest make up 5% to 6.5% of the sample.

At the junction V is shortened by 3 bases and J by 4 bases, with 13 bases in between. From cysteine to phenylalanine, the CDR3 is 14 amino acids long. Left in the record is the CDR3 DNA by itself, 42 bases read in frame from the first base. CDR1 and CDR2 are read off the germline V gene as SGHRS and YFSETQ. This TCR derives from an adult with an advanced solid tumor such as melanoma, head and neck, liver or kidney cancer. This material consisted of CD4+ or CD8+ T cells sorted from blood, taken in a trial of the OX40 agonist ivuxolimab. The chain employs TRBV5-1 and TRBJ1-1; the D gene is perhaps TRBD1, on 5 matching bases. DNA sequence: TGCGCCAGCAGCTACGGGGGATCCGGCACTGAAGCTTTCTTT. It specifies CASSYGGSGTEAFF.